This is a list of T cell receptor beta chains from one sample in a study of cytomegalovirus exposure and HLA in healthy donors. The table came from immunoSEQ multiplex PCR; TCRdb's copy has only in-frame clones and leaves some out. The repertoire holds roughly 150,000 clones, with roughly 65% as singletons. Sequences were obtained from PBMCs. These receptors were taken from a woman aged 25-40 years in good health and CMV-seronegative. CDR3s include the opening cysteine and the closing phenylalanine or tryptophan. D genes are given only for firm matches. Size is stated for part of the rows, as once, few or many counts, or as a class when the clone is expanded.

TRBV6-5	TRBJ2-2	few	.	CASTRQPTGELFF	TGTGCCAGCACGAGGCAGCCCACCGGGGAGCTGTTTTTT
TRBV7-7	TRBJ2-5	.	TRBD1	CASSLARTGAGTQYF	TGTGCTAGCAGCTTAGCTCGGACAGGGGCCGGGACCCAGTACTTC
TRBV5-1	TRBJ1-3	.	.	CASSLAGVRTGNTIYF	TGCGCCAGCAGCTTGGCCGGGGTAAGGACTGGAAACACCATATATTTT
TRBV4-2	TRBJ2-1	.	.	CASSQDPPSVSMNEQFF	TGTGCCAGCAGCCAAGATCCTCCAAGCGTAAGTATGAATGAGCAGTTCTTC
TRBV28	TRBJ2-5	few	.	CASSFDSGTRGRETQYF	TGTGCCAGCAGTTTTGATTCCGGGACTAGGGGGCGAGAGACCCAGTACTTC
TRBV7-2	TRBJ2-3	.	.	CASSLTGRVDTQYF	TGTGCCAGCAGCTTAACAGGGCGAGTAGATACGCAGTATTTT
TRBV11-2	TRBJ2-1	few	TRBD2	CASSKGGLAGYNEQFF	TGTGCCAGCAGCAAAGGAGGACTAGCGGGGTACAATGAGCAGTTCTTC
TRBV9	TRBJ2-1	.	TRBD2	CASSVGPSGGAAEQFF	TGTGCCAGCAGCGTAGGCCCCAGCGGGGGGGCCGCTGAGCAGTTCTTC
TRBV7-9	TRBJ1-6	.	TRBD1	CASSSQGADNSPLHF	TGTGCCAGCAGCTCCCAGGGGGCCGATAATTCACCCCTCCACTTT
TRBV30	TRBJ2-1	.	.	CAWSAGVEQFF	TGTGCCTGGAGCGCCGGGGTTGAGCAGTTCTTC
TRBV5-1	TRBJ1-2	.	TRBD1	CASSLVPRDSGSGYTF	TGCGCCAGCAGCTTGGTGCCCCGGGACAGTGGTAGTGGCTACACCTTC
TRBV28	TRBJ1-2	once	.	CASSLGGHYGYTF	TGTGCCAGCAGTTTGGGGGGGCACTATGGCTACACCTTC
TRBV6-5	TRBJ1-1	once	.	CASSYAINTEAFF	TGTGCCAGCAGTTACGCGATAAACACTGAAGCTTTCTTT
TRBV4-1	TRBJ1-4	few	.	CASSQKVSGVNEKLFF	TGCGCCAGCAGCCAAAAAGTTTCAGGGGTTAATGAAAAACTGTTTTTT
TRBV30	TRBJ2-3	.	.	CALSGLSADTQYF	TGTGCTTTGAGTGGACTCAGCGCAGATACGCAGTATTTT
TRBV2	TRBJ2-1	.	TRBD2	CASSDRTSGYNEQFF	TGTGCCAGCAGTGACAGGACTAGCGGTTACAATGAGCAGTTCTTC
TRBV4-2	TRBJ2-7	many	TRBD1	CASSQDRTGGDEQYF	TGTGCCAGCAGCCAAGACCGGACAGGGGGCGACGAGCAGTACTTC
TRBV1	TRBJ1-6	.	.	CTSSQPTGDPAPLHF	TGCACCAGCAGCCAACCTACAGGGGACCCGGCCCCCCTCCACTTT
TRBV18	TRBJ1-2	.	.	CASSPVREDYGYTF	TGTGCCAGCTCACCAGTTAGGGAGGACTATGGCTACACCTTC
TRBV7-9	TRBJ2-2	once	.	CASSEQVNTGELFF	TGTGCCAGCAGCGAACAGGTGAACACCGGGGAGCTGTTTTTT
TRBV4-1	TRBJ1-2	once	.	CASSNRGKNYGYTF	TGCGCCAGCAGCAACCGGGGGAAGAACTATGGCTACACCTTC
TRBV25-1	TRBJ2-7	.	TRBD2	CASSGRNRLAGSYEQYF	TGTGCCAGCAGTGGCCGCAACCGACTAGCGGGATCCTACGAGCAGTACTTC
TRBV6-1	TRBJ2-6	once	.	CAMKAEAGANVLTF	TGTGCCATGAAGGCGGAGGCTGGGGCCAACGTCCTGACTTTC
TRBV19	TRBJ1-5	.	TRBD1	CASSVGQGYQPQHF	TGTGCCAGTAGTGTGGGACAGGGGTACCAGCCCCAGCATTTT
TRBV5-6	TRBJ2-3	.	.	CASSSGTYTQYF	TGTGCCAGCAGCTCTGGGACTTATACGCAGTATTTT
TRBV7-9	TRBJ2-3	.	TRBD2	CASSPTLAGTDTQYF	TGTGCCAGCAGCCCCACTCTAGCGGGGACAGATACGCAGTATTTT
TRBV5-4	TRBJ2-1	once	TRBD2	CASSLASGSGDEQFF	TGTGCCAGCAGCTTGGCTAGCGGGAGTGGGGATGAGCAGTTCTTC
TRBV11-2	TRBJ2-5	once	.	CASSLVIESETQYF	TGTGCCAGCAGCTTAGTGATTGAGTCAGAGACCCAGTACTTC
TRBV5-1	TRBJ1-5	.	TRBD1	CASSLGDSRNQPQHF	TGCGCCAGCAGCTTGGGGGACAGCCGAAATCAGCCCCAGCATTTT
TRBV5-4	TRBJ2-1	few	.	CASANGGFSYNEQFF	TGTGCCAGCGCAAACGGGGGTTTCTCCTACAATGAGCAGTTCTTC
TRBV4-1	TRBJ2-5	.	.	CASSQDRELQETQYF	TGCGCCAGCAGCCAAGATCGGGAGTTACAAGAGACCCAGTACTTC
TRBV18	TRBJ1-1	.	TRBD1	CASSPGDRVAEAFF	TGTGCCAGCTCACCGGGGGACAGGGTAGCTGAAGCTTTCTTT
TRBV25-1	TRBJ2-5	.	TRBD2	CASTEGRGGGETQYF	TGTGCCAGCACCGAGGGGCGGGGGGGCGGGGAGACCCAGTACTTC
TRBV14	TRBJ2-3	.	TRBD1	CASSQVWDSGTDTQYF	TGTGCCAGCAGCCAAGTCTGGGACAGTGGCACAGATACGCAGTATTTT
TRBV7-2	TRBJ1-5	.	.	CASSGRGGDLNQPQHF	TGTGCCAGCAGCGGCCGGGGGGGCGATCTCAATCAGCCCCAGCATTTT
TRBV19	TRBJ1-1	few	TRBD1	CASSRTGGTEAFF	TGTGCCAGTAGTAGGACAGGGGGCACTGAAGCTTTCTTT
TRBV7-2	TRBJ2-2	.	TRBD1	CASSRDRVTGELFF	TGTGCCAGCAGCCGGGACAGGGTGACCGGGGAGCTGTTTTTT